Below are 30 T cell receptor beta chains sequenced from a single sample in a study of blood T cell repertoires in COVID-19. This table comes from immunoSEQ multiplex PCR, and its TCRdb copy is limited to in-frame clones, with some not included. The repertoire holds more than 100,000 clones, about 80% seen once, with over 15% in the top ten. The sequenced material came from peripheral blood. Receptors originate from a woman aged 45-59 years with acute or convalescent COVID-19.

The rearrangement joins TRBV5-4 to TRBJ1-4; D not certain. Trimming took 0 bases from V and 5 from J, leaving 11 bases between them. Germline V gene lookup returns CDR1 SGHNT and CDR2 YYREEE (reference sequence). The CDR3 is 15 residues long. This CDR3 is CASSLDAVTNEKLFF. CDR3 coding DNA: TGTGCCAGCAGCTTGGACGCAGTGACAAATGAAAAACTGTTTTTT.

The chain joins TRBV10-3 to TRBJ1-6, with D possibly matching TRBD1 (6 bases). The germline V and J ends were trimmed by 3 bases and 7 bases, with 10 bases remaining between them. The CDR3 extends over 14 amino acids. CDR1 is ENHRY and CDR2 is SYGVKD in the germline V gene. In DNA, the CDR3 is TGTGCCATCAGTGAACAGGGAGAGAATTCACCCCTCCACTTT. Translation gives CAISEQGENSPLHF.

The genes are TRBV6-5 and TRBJ1-1, with 8 bases that match TRBD1. The CDR3 spans 14 residues. Germline V gene sequence: CDR1 MNHEY, CDR2 SVGAGI. The V gene end was trimmed by 8 bases and the J gene end by 5 bases; junction bases not matched to a gene: 10. The CDR3 loop reads CASHIDRGSTEAFF. CDR3 DNA: TGTGCCAGCCATATCGACAGGGGATCTACTGAAGCTTTCTTT.

The chain carries TRBV12-5 and TRBJ1-2; D is uncertain. This CDR3 contains 13 residues. The V gene lost 6 bases and the J gene lost 4 bases, with 12 bases spanning the gap. Germline-derived CDR1 and CDR2 are LGHNT and FRNRAP. In DNA form, the CDR3 reads TGTGCTAGTGGACCCGACTTCGCCTATGGCTACACCTTC. Its translation: CASGPDFAYGYTF.

The gene calls are TRBV5-1 and TRBJ1-5; D perhaps matches TRBD1 (6 bases). The CDR3 consists of 15 residues. Germline V lookup: CDR1 SGHRS, CDR2 YFSETQ. Trimming left V 0 bases short and J 1 base short, with 8 bases between. CDR3 protein: CASSLDQGSNQPQHF. The CDR3 nucleotides are TGCGCCAGCAGCTTGGACCAGGGGAGCAATCAGCCCCAGCATTTT.

J is TRBJ2-3 and V is TRBV30; D is uncertain. Trimming shortened V by 1 base and J by 2 bases, and 10 bases separated the two germline ends. The CDR3 loop spans 14 amino acids. Germline loops: CDR1 GTSNPN, CDR2 SVGIG (reference sequence). CDR3 nucleotide sequence: TGTGCCTGGAGTGGTCGGTTGAACACAGATACGCAGTATTTT. Its protein product is CAWSGRLNTDTQYF.

V and J are TRBV4-1 and TRBJ2-7; tentatively, D is TRBD1 (5 bases). Germline-derived CDR1 and CDR2 are MGHRA and YSYEKL. V shed 1 base and J shed 2 bases, with 12 bases lying between them. CDR3 size: 15 residues. The CDR3 DNA reads TGCGCCAGCAGCCAAGGATTCCAGGGAACCTACGAGCAGTACTTC. Its translation: CASSQGFQGTYEQYF.

CDR3 nucleotides: TGTGCCAGCAGCTTGTCGGACCTACGCGGGGGTGAGCAGTTCTTC. Its protein is CASSLSDLRGGEQFF. V gene TRBV5-4 combines with J gene TRBJ2-1, with TRBD2 matching over 7 bases. This CDR3 is 15 amino acids long. Germline CDR1 reads SGHNT; CDR2 reads YYREEE (reference sequence). Germline trimming cut 1 base from V and 9 bases from J; bases unmatched to any gene: 10.

With regard to this clone: Other DNA sequences in this sample translate to the same CDR3. V gene TRBV11-3 combines with J gene TRBJ1-1, with D possibly being TRBD1 (5 bases). The CDR3 is 14 residues long. Trimming took off 3 bases at V and 1 base at J, with 9 bases between the two ends. CDR1 SGHNT and CDR2 YENEEA come from the germline V gene. CDR3 in DNA: TGTGCCAGCAGCTTGGGAAGGGGGAACACTGAAGCTTTCTTT. Translation gives CASSLGRGNTEAFF.

This clone came up once. A read error may account for a junction end that differs from germline. The rearrangement uses TRBV25-1 and TRBJ2-6; no clear D gene. Germline CDR1 and CDR2: MGHDK and SYGVNS. The CDR3 extends over 15 amino acids. The CDR3 loop is CASSQYSSGANVLTF. CDR3 in DNA: TGTGCCAGCAGTCAATACAGCTCTGGGGCCAACGTCCTGACTTTC.

This clone was observed a single time. The V and J genes are TRBV5-1 and TRBJ2-3; D ambiguous. The CDR3 has 14 amino acids. Trimming left V 0 bases short and J 3 bases short, with 8 bases between. The germline V gene encodes CDR1 SGHRS and CDR2 YFSETQ. The CDR3 bases are TGCGCCAGCAGCTTGGGGTCCGAGACAGATACGCAGTATTTT. Residues: CASSLGSETDTQYF.

The sample holds one count of this clone. The rearrangement joins TRBV6-1 to TRBJ1-5; D not certain. Germline assignment: CDR1 MNHNS and CDR2 SASEGT. V lost 0 bases and J lost 7, with 7 bases in between. The CDR3 has 13 amino acids. The DNA for the CDR3 is TGTGCCAGCAGTGAAGCGCTAAAACAGCCCCAGCATTTT. Residues: CASSEALKQPQHF.

This chain connects TRBV5-1 to TRBJ1-1; D unclear. The CDR3 contains 15 residues. CDR1 SGHRS and CDR2 YFSETQ come from the germline V gene. The V end was cut by 4 bases, the J end by 3 bases, with 16 bases between. The CDR3, as DNA: TGCGCCAGCAGCAGAATATCAGGTGGCGACACTGAAGCTTTCTTT. This gives the protein CASSRISGGDTEAFF.

The chain uses TRBV28 and TRBJ1-2, with D hard to call. Germline CDR1 MDHEN, CDR2 SYDVKM. Trimming left V 6 bases short and J 5 bases short, with 10 bases between. CDR3 size: 12 residues. CDR3 sequence: CASSTGWYGYTF. The CDR3 DNA sequence: TGTGCCAGCAGCACGGGGTGGTATGGCTACACCTTC.

The chain couples TRBV2 to TRBJ2-1; 8 bases map to TRBD2. This CDR3 comprises 13 residues. From germline, CDR1 is SNHLY and CDR2 FYNNEI. J gave up 6 bases and V 4 bases, and 2 bases lay outside the gene matches. CDR3 region: CASSATSGNEQFF. The CDR3 nucleotides are TGTGCCAGCAGTGCAACTAGCGGCAATGAGCAGTTCTTC.

This chain joins TRBV18 and TRBJ2-7; 7 bases map to TRBD2. J lost 3 bases, V lost 4 bases, and 9 bases had no gene match. CDR1 and CDR2 from the germline V gene are KGHSH and LQKENI. The CDR3 contains 15 residues. CDR3 sequence: CASSREGLNVYEQYF. In DNA form, the CDR3 reads TGTGCCAGCTCACGGGAGGGTTTGAACGTCTACGAGCAGTACTTC.

V and J are TRBV5-5 and TRBJ2-3; the D is unclear. Germline V gene lookup returns CDR1 SGHKS and CDR2 YYEKEE (reference sequence). This CDR3 spans 14 amino acids. Trimming left V 0 bases short and J 2 bases short, with 7 bases between. The CDR3 nucleotides read TGTGCCAGCAGCTTGGACAGAAACACAGATACGCAGTATTTT. Amino acids: CASSLDRNTDTQYF.

V gene TRBV11-2 combines with J gene TRBJ2-1; 7 bases map to TRBD2. This CDR3 contains 13 residues. From germline, CDR1 is SGHAT and CDR2 FQNNGV. Unmatched junction bases numbered 5, after V lost 5 bases and J lost 7 bases. CDR3 sequence reads: CASSPGLVNEQFF. CDR3 nucleotide sequence: TGTGCCAGCAGCCCAGGACTAGTAAATGAGCAGTTCTTC. Filled out from reference TRBV11-2 and TRBJ2-1, the complete variable domain reads EAGVAQSPRYKIIEKRQSVAFWCNPISGHATLYWYQQILGQGPKLLIQFQNNGVVDDSQLPKDRFSAERLKGVDSTLKIQPAKLEDSAVYLCASSPGLVNEQFFGPGTRLTVL.

V is TRBV18 and J is TRBJ2-1, with 10 positions matching TRBD1. The J segment lost 10 bases and the V segment lost 3 bases, leaving 9 bases of the junction unmatched. There are 15 residues in the CDR3. Germline-derived CDR1 and CDR2 are KGHSH and LQKENI. The CDR3 loop reads CASSPRDRGSGEQFF. The DNA for the CDR3 is TGTGCCAGCTCACCCCGGGACAGGGGTTCAGGGGAGCAGTTCTTC. The full variable domain, with the rest looked up from reference TRBV18 and TRBJ2-1, is NAGVMQNPRHLVRRRGQEARLRCSPMKGHSHVYWYRQLPEEGLKFMVYLQKENIIDESGMPKERFSAEFPKEGPSILRIQQVVRGDSAAYFCASSPRDRGSGEQFFGPGTRLTVL.

V gene TRBV9 combines with J gene TRBJ2-1; tentative D call: TRBD2 (5 bases). Trimming pared 1 base from V and 7 bases from J, leaving 15 bases between. The CDR3 is made up of 15 amino acids. CDR1 is SGDLS and CDR2 is YYNGEE in the germline V gene. The CDR3 region has the DNA TGTGCCAGCAGCGTACGGCTAGCCCTACCGAATGAGCAGTTCTTC. Its translation: CASSVRLALPNEQFF.

This chain connects TRBV7-8 to TRBJ2-1; 9 bases agree with TRBD2. This CDR3 comprises 17 residues. Per the germline V gene, CDR1 is SGHVS and CDR2 is FQNEAQ. V trimming: 4 bases; J trimming: 6 bases; junction bases outside the gene matches: 13. The CDR3 nucleotides read TGTGCCAGCAGCTCCGCGGGGGGGCCGAGGTTGGGCAATGAGCAGTTCTTC. Residues: CASSSAGGPRLGNEQFF.

This chain links TRBV5-4 with TRBJ1-1; unclear D gene. Germline values: CDR1 SGHNT, CDR2 YYREEE (reference sequence). The CDR3 consists of 14 residues. The V end lost 4 bases, the J end lost 1 base, and 11 bases lay between the germline ends. In DNA form, the CDR3 reads TGTGCCAGCAGCCTGACCCAGGCGAACACTGAAGCTTTCTTT. Residues: CASSLTQANTEAFF.

V is TRBV5-6 and J is TRBJ2-2; weak D call: TRBD1 (5 bases). CDR3 length: 14 residues. CDR1 is SGHDT, CDR2 YYEEEE, per germline. Trimming removed 4 bases at V and 5 bases at J, with 12 bases between. The CDR3 nucleotides read TGTGCCAGCAGCCCTATGGGGCTTACCGGGGAGCTGTTTTTT. Its translation: CASSPMGLTGELFF.

The gene calls are TRBV10-2 and TRBJ2-7, with 9 bases aligning to TRBD1. The CDR3 runs to 16 residues. With 2 bases clipped from V and 3 bases from J, the junction kept 8 bases outside the gene matches. The germline CDR1 and CDR2 sequences are WSHSY and SAAADI. CDR3 sequence reads: CASSEGRGDRVYEQYF. CDR3 in DNA: TGCGCCAGCAGTGAGGGTAGGGGGGACAGGGTCTACGAGCAGTACTTC.

The chain recombines TRBV15 with TRBJ1-2, with 7 nucleotides matching TRBD1. CDR1 is LNHNV, CDR2 YYDKDF, per germline (reference sequence). The CDR3 is made up of 17 amino acids. Trimming took 1 base from V and 8 from J; bases not matched to a gene: 16. The CDR3 DNA sequence: TGTGCCACCAGCAGAGGGCCCTCCCTGACAGGGAATGACGGCTACACCTTC. Protein product: CATSRGPSLTGNDGYTF.

This chain links TRBV5-4 with TRBJ2-1, with TRBD1 matching over 8 bases. Trimming at V came to 5 bases and at J to 7 bases, leaving 14 bases not matched to a gene. The CDR3 sequence is 16 residues long. Germline CDR1 reads SGHNT; CDR2 reads YYREEE (reference sequence). The CDR3 DNA reads TGTGCCAGCAGGGGAAACGGGCAGGGGGCGGGGAATGAGCAGTTCTTC. This translates into CASRGNGQGAGNEQFF.

The chain combines TRBV27 with TRBJ1-2, with D unclear. V shed 7 bases and J shed 9 bases, with 12 bases lying between them. CDR3 length equals 11 residues. Germline V gene lookup returns CDR1 MNHEY and CDR2 SMNVEV (reference sequence). The CDR3 is CASTPSVRYTF. The CDR3 DNA sequence: TGTGCCAGCACCCCCTCTGTTCGCTACACCTTC.

This rearrangement joins TRBV5-1 to TRBJ1-2, with 10 bases aligning to TRBD1. Trimming cost V 5 bases and J 7 bases; bases outside gene matches: 11. The CDR3 runs 15 residues. CDR1 and CDR2 (germline): SGHRS, YFSETQ. CDR3 loop: CASRARTGTGVGYTF. CDR3 nucleotide sequence: TGCGCCAGCAGAGCTCGAACCGGGACAGGGGTTGGCTACACCTTC.

V and J are TRBV11-2 and TRBJ1-1; 7 bases are a match to TRBD1. Germline-derived CDR1 and CDR2 are SGHAT and FQNNGV. The CDR3 runs 15 residues. V shed 1 base and J 3 bases; nucleotides not matched to a gene: 5. The CDR3 nucleotides are TGTGCCAGCAGCTTAGGAGGTACAGGGGACACTGAAGCTTTCTTT. Translated: CASSLGGTGDTEAFF. The full variable domain, in which reference TRBV11-2 and TRBJ1-1 provide the parts outside the CDR3, is EAGVAQSPRYKIIEKRQSVAFWCNPISGHATLYWYQQILGQGPKLLIQFQNNGVVDDSQLPKDRFSAERLKGVDSTLKIQPAKLEDSAVYLCASSLGGTGDTEAFFGQGTRLTVV.

The rearrangement uses TRBV5-1 and TRBJ1-2, with a weak D call TRBD1 (6 bases). The CDR3 length is 14 residues. The germline V gene encodes CDR1 SGHRS and CDR2 YFSETQ. V was shortened by 1 base and J by 10 bases, with 17 bases between the two germline ends. CDR3 nucleotides: TGCGCCAGCAGCTTGTCCGGGGGGCGCGCCCTCTACACCTTC. Translating gives CASSLSGGRALYTF.